The rows below give T cell receptor beta chains drawn from one sample of a study of cytomegalovirus exposure and HLA in healthy donors. Only in-frame clones appear in the TCRdb table, and some are missing; sequencing was by immunoSEQ multiplex PCR. The sample has about 110,000 clones, roughly four fifths seen once. The sample consisted of PBMCs. Receptors originate from a man in his sixties in good health and CMV-seronegative. CDR3s include the opening cysteine and the closing phenylalanine or tryptophan. D genes are given only for firm matches. The size entry is marked missing in some rows and otherwise reads once, few, many or a size class.

v_gene	abundance	j_gene	d_gene	CDR3aa	CDR3nt
TRBV5-1	-	TRBJ2-5	TRBD1	CASTPVAGGTGETQYF	TGCGCCAGCACCCCAGTGGCAGGGGGCACCGGGGAGACCCAGTACTTC
TRBV5-1	-	TRBJ1-5	-	CASSLAGQGGQPQHF	TGCGCCAGCAGCTTGGCCGGGCAGGGAGGCCAGCCCCAGCATTTT
TRBV7-2	-	TRBJ2-5	-	CASSQDYNQETQYF	TGTGCCAGCAGCCAGGACTACAACCAAGAGACCCAGTACTTC
TRBV2	-	TRBJ2-5	-	CASSLQGRETQYF	TGTGCCAGCAGTTTACAGGGCAGGGAGACCCAGTACTTC
TRBV25-1	few	TRBJ1-2	TRBD1	CASSDHGGQPRYTF	TGTGCCAGCAGTGACCACGGGGGACAGCCGCGCTACACCTTC
TRBV5-1	-	TRBJ2-1	-	CASRPIPGAGNYNEQFF	TGCGCCAGCAGACCCATACCTGGGGCAGGGAACTACAATGAGCAGTTCTTC
TRBV4-2	-	TRBJ2-4	-	CASSQDRTVGPINIQYF	TGTGCCAGCAGCCAAGATCGGACAGTTGGACCTATAAACATTCAGTACTTC
TRBV4-1	-	TRBJ1-2	-	CASSQGEDVYTF	TGCGCCAGCAGCCAGGGGGAGGATGTCTACACCTTC
TRBV7-3	once	TRBJ2-7	TRBD1	CASRDRDRISYEQYF	TGTGCCAGCAGGGACAGGGACCGAATATCCTACGAGCAGTACTTC
TRBV7-2	once	TRBJ1-1	-	CASSDTSGGNTEAFF	TGTGCCAGCAGCGATACATCTGGCGGGAACACTGAAGCTTTCTTT
TRBV5-3	-	TRBJ2-1	TRBD1	CARSLAGLGTVYNEQFF	TGTGCCAGAAGCTTGGCGGGATTAGGGACAGTGTACAATGAGCAGTTCTTC
TRBV19	few	TRBJ2-3	-	CASSTQGSTDTQYF	TGTGCCAGTAGTACCCAGGGCAGCACAGATACGCAGTATTTT
TRBV4-2	-	TRBJ1-1	TRBD1	CASSQDSRTGGTTEAFF	TGTGCCAGCAGCCAAGACTCTAGGACAGGGGGGACCACTGAAGCTTTCTTT
TRBV5-1	-	TRBJ2-5	-	CASSSGRADQETQYF	TGCGCCAGCAGCTCCGGCAGAGCGGACCAAGAGACCCAGTACTTC